This T cell receptor (beta chain) emerged from a study of blood T cell repertoires in COVID-19. V lost 6 bases and J lost 7; bases outside the gene matches: 5. Germline loops: CDR1 SGHVS, CDR2 FNYEAQ. The CDR3 extends over 14 amino acids. Using immunoSEQ multiplex PCR, the repertoire was profiled, and TCRdb retains in-frame clones only, with some absent. The sample yields tens of thousands of clones, about 82% seen once. Sequenced input: peripheral blood. The clonotype originates from a woman in her sixties with acute or convalescent COVID-19. J is TRBJ1-4 and V is TRBV7-6, with 10 bases matching TRBD1. The CDR3 sequence: CASRRRDRGEKLFF. As DNA, the CDR3 is TGTGCCAGCAGGCGCCGGGACAGGGGTGAAAAACTGTTTTTT.